The sequence of this TCR beta chain was determined in a study of STAT5B mutations in CD4+ large granular lymphocyte leukemia. The CDR3 has 14 residues. CDR1 WSHSY and CDR2 SAAADI come from the germline V gene. V was clipped by 3 bases and J by 4 bases; unmatched bases: 6. In its sample, this clone was seen once. Data came from immunoSEQ multiplex PCR; TCRdb stores just in-frame clones and leaves some out. The sample holds about 40,000 clones; about 88% are singletons and the top ten take less than 0.45%. The rearrangement joins TRBV10-2 to TRBJ2-7; 7 bases map to TRBD1. Sequenced: CD4+ T cells from blood buffy coats. The origin of this receptor is a human donor in good health. CDR3 sequence: CASSDLQGVYEQYF. The CDR3 DNA follows: TGCGCCAGCAGTGATTTGCAGGGGGTGTACGAGCAGTACTTC.